Following are 30 T cell receptor beta chains from one sample sequenced in a study of T cells generated in artificial thymic organoids. No cognate antigen is known for these TCRs. Artificial thymic organoids aggregated human hematopoietic stem and progenitor cells with human DLL1-expressing MS5 murine stromal cells. Organoids were seeded with FACS-purified CD34+CD3- stem and progenitor cells depleted of residual T cells. Semi-nested PCR with reverse primers in the TRAC or TRBC constant regions amplified each chain separately. TCRdb called the 5' RACE reads again in MiXCR, with one record for every CDR3 protein. The sample holds 7,500 to 8,000 distinct CDR3 sequences, 20% to 30% seen once. Sequenced: naive CD8+ T cells grown in artificial thymic organoids from cord blood stem and progenitor cells. Subset reported: CD3+TCRalphabeta+CD8SP T cells; for blood, CD45RO-CCR7+ naive CD8+ T cells. The receptors were sampled from a human donor who gave cord blood stem cells for thymic organoid culture, a cardiac surgery patient who gave postnatal thymus, or a blood donor (not recorded which).

The gene calls are TRBV7-6 and TRBJ2-7; perhaps D is TRBD1 or TRBD2 (6 bases each). Trimming cost V 2 bases and J 0 bases, with 23 bases left between them. Germline V gene sequence: CDR1 SGHVS, CDR2 FNYEAQ. There are 19 residues in the CDR3. CDR3 protein: CASSLTDRCGGPISYEQYF. Here the CDR3 DNA reads TGTGCCAGCAGCTTAACCGACAGGTGTGGGGGGCCTATCTCCTACGAGCAGTACTTC.

Only a few counts were recorded for this clonotype. This sequence joins TRBV4-3 and TRBJ2-1, with 7 nucleotides matching TRBD1. Per the germline V gene, CDR1 is LGHNA and CDR2 is YSLEER. The CDR3 consists of 17 residues. V shed 0 bases, J shed 4 bases, and the junction held 9 bases outside the gene matches. The CDR3 region is CASSQDLRGGEYNEQFF. The CDR3 bases are TGCGCCAGCAGCCAAGATCTAAGAGGGGGCGAATACAATGAGCAGTTCTTC.

This clonotype rates as medium-sized. The V gene is TRBV6-2 or TRBV6-3, the J gene TRBJ2-1; 13 positions match TRBD2. The length of the CDR3 is 19 residues. Germline lookup yields CDR1 MNHEY and CDR2 SVGEGT. Trimming cost V 2 bases and J 9 bases; bases outside gene matches: 16. The CDR3 DNA is TGTGCCAGCAGTTACATGGGGATGACTAGCGGGGGGAAGGGGAGTGAGCAGTTCTTC. Translation gives CASSYMGMTSGGKGSEQFF.

This clonotype qualifies as medium-sized. The chain joins TRBV7-2 to TRBJ2-5; D might be TRBD2 (5 bases). V was clipped by 5 bases and J by 1 base, with 11 bases between them. Germline loops: CDR1 SGHTA, CDR2 FQGNSA. CDR3 length: 14 residues. CDR3 DNA: TGTGCCAGCAGCCCCCGGCGGGTCCAAGAGACCCAGTACTTC. Protein product: CASSPRRVQETQYF.

The chain links TRBV7-2 to TRBJ2-3; D is perhaps TRBD1 or TRBD2 (5 bases each). Germline assignment: CDR1 SGHTA and CDR2 FQGNSA. V was cut by 2 bases and J by 1 base, with 10 bases left in between. The CDR3 length is 15 residues. CDR3: CASSLIGDRTDTQYF. CDR3 nucleotide sequence: TGTGCCAGCAGCTTAATCGGGGACCGCACAGATACGCAGTATTTT. The whole variable domain, remainder taken from reference TRBV7-2 and TRBJ2-3, is GAGVSQSPSNKVTEKGKDVELRCDPISGHTALYWYRQSLGQGLEFLIYFQGNSAPDKSGLPSDRFSAERTGGSVSTLTIQRTQQEDSAVYLCASSLIGDRTDTQYFGPGTRLTVL.

Relative to its sample, this clonotype is medium-sized (0.01 to 0.1%). DNA for the CDR3: TGCGCCAGCAGCTCCATCCATCGGAAGTATGGCTACACCTTC. Its protein is CASSSIHRKYGYTF. This chain connects TRBV4-3 to TRBJ1-2; D not resolved. Germline V gene sequence: CDR1 LGHNA, CDR2 YSLEER. This CDR3 region has 14 residues. Trimming shortened V by 5 bases and J by 5 bases, and 15 bases separated the two germline ends.

This clonotype is labeled as medium-sized. A read error may produce the germline difference seen at one junction end. The chain couples TRBV7-7 to TRBJ1-1; D is uncertain. Germline V gene data show CDR1 as SSHAT and CDR2 as FNYEAQ (reference sequence). This CDR3 contains 11 residues. This chain's CDR3 is CASSLSTEAFF. CDR3 DNA: TGTGCTAGCAGCTTATCCACTGAAGCTTTCTTT.

Regarding this clonotype: Mismatch with germline at one junction end may stem from a read error. The chain couples TRBV12-3 or TRBV12-4 to TRBJ1-1; D is ambiguous. The CDR3 length is 15 residues. CDR3 protein: CASTYSPCGHTETFF. CDR3 nucleotide sequence: TGTGCCAGCACCTACAGTCCCTGCGGGCACACTGAAACTTTCTTT.

This clonotype was seen a few times. The chain combines TRBV5-5 with TRBJ1-6; 7 bases are a match to TRBD1. Germline V gene data show CDR1 as SGHKS and CDR2 as YYEKEE (reference sequence). There are 16 residues in the CDR3. Germline trimming cut 4 bases from V and 1 base from J; bases unmatched to any gene: 5. The CDR3 DNA sequence: TGTGCCAGCAGCAAACAGGGGAAGTCCTATAATTCACCCCTCCACTTT. It encodes CASSKQGKSYNSPLHF.

The sample holds a few counts of this clonotype. The chain combines TRBV5-1 with TRBJ2-7, with 9 bases fitting TRBD1. Germline values: CDR1 SGHRS, CDR2 YFSETQ. The junction had 7 bases not matched to a gene; V was cut back by 1 base and J by 5 bases. This CDR3 has 15 amino acids. CDR3 protein: CASSLIGQGKHEQYF. The CDR3 DNA follows: TGCGCCAGCAGCTTGATCGGACAGGGGAAGCACGAGCAGTACTTC.

This clonotype is medium-sized by share. This rearrangement joins TRBV10-3 to TRBJ2-3; tentatively, D is TRBD2 (6 bases). The length of the CDR3 is 12 residues. From germline, CDR1 is ENHRY and CDR2 SYGVKD. With 9 bases removed from V and 2 bases from J, the gap between germline ends came to 9 bases. DNA for the CDR3: TGTGCCATGGGGGGAGACACAGATACGCAGTATTTT. Encoded protein: CAMGGDTDTQYF.

This clonotype is labeled as medium-sized. The genes are TRBV7-3 and TRBJ2-7; unclear D gene. The germline CDR1 and CDR2 sequences are SGHTA and FQGTGA. The CDR3 contains 13 residues. V was cut by 3 bases and J by 3 bases, with 9 bases left in between. The CDR3 DNA reads as TGTGCCAGCAGCTTCCGGAACGGCTACGAGCAGTACTTC. Protein: CASSFRNGYEQYF.

This clonotype is judged medium-sized (0.01 to 0.1%). CDR3 amino acids: CASSRGTGEGGYTF. In DNA, the CDR3 is TGCGCCAGCAGCCGTGGGACAGGGGAAGGTGGCTACACCTTC. The chain links TRBV4-3 to TRBJ1-2; 10 bases fit TRBD1. The CDR3 totals 14 residues. V lost 4 bases, J lost 7 bases, and 6 bases stayed unmatched. The germline V gene encodes CDR1 LGHNA and CDR2 YSLEER.

The V and J genes are TRBV4-1 and TRBJ2-7, with D uncertain. V was shortened by 4 bases and J by 5 bases, with 18 bases between the two germline ends. The CDR3 is 15 residues long. The germline V gene has CDR1 MGHRA and CDR2 YSYEKL. CDR3 amino acids: CASSPPDIGLNEQYF. CDR3 nucleotide sequence: TGCGCCAGCAGCCCTCCCGACATAGGGCTGAACGAGCAGTACTTC.

By sample fraction, this clonotype is medium-sized. The chain employs TRBV6-5 and TRBJ2-2, with unresolved D. CDR1 is MNHEY and CDR2 is SVGAGI in the germline V gene. V dropped 4 bases and J dropped 5 bases, with 2 bases sitting between them. The CDR3 has 11 residues. The CDR3 bases are TGTGCCAGCAGTTTTACCGGGGAGCTGTTTTTT. It yields the protein CASSFTGELFF.

This clonotype was observed once. J is TRBJ2-7 and V is TRBV27; D may be TRBD1 (6 bases). Looked up from germline, CDR1 is MNHEY and CDR2 is SMNVEV (reference sequence). V was cut by 0 bases and J by 0 bases, with 12 bases left in between. The CDR3 is made up of 16 amino acids. For the CDR3, the DNA is TGTGCCAGCAGTTTATCGGGACACCGGAGCTCCTACGAGCAGTACTTC. Translated, it gives CASSLSGHRSSYEQYF.

This clonotype is classed as medium-sized. The chain recombines TRBV11-3 with TRBJ2-2; D gene unclear. The germline V gene encodes CDR1 SGHNT and CDR2 YENEEA. Trimming removed 1 base from V and 3 bases from J, with 6 bases in between. CDR3 length: 14 amino acids. CDR3 sequence: CASSLVGYTGELFF. The CDR3 DNA reads as TGTGCCAGCAGCTTAGTGGGGTACACCGGGGAGCTGTTTTTT.

This clonotype was counted a few times. The chain carries TRBV25-1 and TRBJ2-3; 10 bases fit TRBD2. Germline CDR1 and CDR2: MGHDK and SYGVNS. The CDR3 extends over 15 amino acids. Trimming removed 2 bases from V and 1 base from J; junction bases left unmatched: 0. CDR3 region: CASSETSGGTDTQYF. In DNA form, the CDR3 reads TGTGCCAGCAGTGAAACTAGCGGGGGCACAGATACGCAGTATTTT.

This clonotype was picked up a small number of times. The chain links TRBV27 to TRBJ1-5, with 9 bases lining up with TRBD1. V trimming: 5 bases; J trimming: 4 bases; junction bases outside the gene matches: 3. This CDR3 is built from 14 residues. The germline V gene has CDR1 MNHEY and CDR2 SMNVEV (reference sequence). The CDR3 sequence is CASSETGGNQPQHF. The DNA for the CDR3 is TGTGCCAGCAGTGAGACAGGGGGAAATCAGCCCCAGCATTTT.

This clonotype is labeled medium-sized. V usage is TRBV11-2 and J usage is TRBJ2-7; 8 nucleotides line up with TRBD1. Per germline, CDR1 SGHAT and CDR2 FQNNGV. The CDR3 has 16 amino acids. V lost 6 bases, J lost 6 bases, and 16 bases stayed unmatched. Here the CDR3 DNA reads TGTGCCAGCAGTTACAGCAGCTGGACAGGGTGGGGCGAGCAGTACTTC. As protein: CASSYSSWTGWGEQYF.

In its sample, this clonotype was seen a few times. The rearrangement links TRBV4-3 to TRBJ2-2; D is perhaps TRBD2 (6 bases). Germline V gives CDR1 LGHNA, CDR2 YSLEER. V was shortened by 0 bases and J by 3 bases, with 14 bases between the two germline ends. The CDR3 extends over 17 amino acids. The DNA of the CDR3 is TGCGCCAGCAGCCAAGACGGGGGTTGGGGAGACACCGGGGAGCTGTTTTTT. It yields the protein CASSQDGGWGDTGELFF.

V is TRBV6-4 and J is TRBJ1-1; D unclear. V was trimmed by 2 bases and J by 0 bases, leaving 4 bases between them. Germline CDR1 is MRHNA and CDR2 is SNTAGT. This CDR3 region has 13 residues. The CDR3 here is CASSDKMNTEAFF. The CDR3 region has the DNA TGTGCCAGCAGTGACAAAATGAACACTGAAGCTTTCTTT.

The chain combines TRBV19 with TRBJ2-1, with 7 bases matching TRBD2. With V trimmed by 3 bases and J by 2 bases, 4 bases remained unmatched. Germline V gene data show CDR1 as LNHDA and CDR2 as SQIVND (reference sequence). CDR3 size: 15 residues. CDR3 bases: TGTGCCAGTAGTATTCTAGGACTAGCCTACAATGAGCAGTTCTTC. It encodes CASSILGLAYNEQFF.

Judged by abundance, this clonotype is medium-sized. The chain links TRBV7-3 to TRBJ2-3; 7 positions agree with TRBD1. This CDR3 has 17 residues. Germline assignment: CDR1 SGHTA and CDR2 FQGTGA. V dropped 1 base and J dropped 1; count of bases not matched to a gene: 8. Here the CDR3 reads CASSLSRGGPCTDTQYF. The CDR3 DNA reads TGTGCCAGCAGCTTAAGCAGAGGGGGCCCTTGCACAGATACGCAGTATTTT.

This clonotype was recorded a few times. The rearrangement links TRBV4-1 to TRBJ2-5, with a possible D match to TRBD1 (6 bases). Trimming stripped 3 bases from V and 5 bases from J, with 16 bases between. The CDR3 consists of 15 residues. Germline V gene data show CDR1 as MGHRA and CDR2 as YSYEKL. This chain's CDR3 is CASSHFYRAKETQYF. For the CDR3, the DNA is TGCGCCAGCAGCCACTTTTACAGGGCCAAGGAGACCCAGTACTTC.

This clonotype appeared a few times. This chain connects TRBV20-1 to TRBJ1-5, with D maybe TRBD1 (5 bases). The V end lost 0 bases, the J end lost 2 bases, and 38 bases lay between the germline ends. The germline gives CDR1 DFQATT, CDR2 SNEGSKA (reference sequence). This CDR3 has 24 residues. Here the CDR3 DNA reads TGCAGTGCTAGAGAAAGTAAGGCCGGGGGACTTACGGGGTACGGGACGAGGGGCAATCAGCCCCAGCATTTT. Translating gives CSARESKAGGLTGYGTRGNQPQHF.

This clonotype was seen a handful of times. This chain joins TRBV19 and TRBJ1-6; unclear D gene. The CDR3 has 13 residues. CDR1 is LNHDA and CDR2 is SQIVND in the germline V gene (reference sequence). The ends were cut back, 7 bases at V and 7 bases at J, with 11 bases in the middle. This CDR3 reads CASKRSPNSPLHF. CDR3 nucleotides: TGTGCCAGTAAACGGAGTCCCAATTCACCCCTCCACTTT.

This clonotype appeared a few times. V is TRBV19 and J is TRBJ2-4, with D tentatively TRBD1 (6 bases). V gave up 4 bases and J gave up 9 bases, with 16 bases separating them. CDR1 LNHDA and CDR2 SQIVND come from the germline V gene (reference sequence). CDR3 length: 14 amino acids. This chain's CDR3 is CASSRRPRGSIQYF. The CDR3 nucleotides are TGTGCCAGTAGTAGGAGGCCAAGGGGGAGCATTCAGTACTTC. Together with reference TRBV19 and TRBJ2-4, the CDR3 gives the full variable domain: DGGITQSPKYLFRKEGQNVTLSCEQNLNHDAMYWYRQDPGQGLRLIYYSQIVNDFQKGDIAEGYSVSREKKESFPLTVTSAQKNPTAFYLCASSRRPRGSIQYFGAGTRLSVL.

A few counts support this clonotype. The chain combines TRBV9 with TRBJ1-3, with D unclear. Germline values: CDR1 SGDLS, CDR2 YYNGEE. This CDR3 is built from 16 residues. Trimming took 0 bases from V and 0 from J, leaving 10 bases between them. The CDR3 region is CASSVEPAYSGNTIYF. The CDR3 DNA is TGTGCCAGCAGCGTAGAGCCAGCTTACTCTGGAAACACCATATATTTT.

In the case of this clonotype: The junction departs from germline at one end; a sequencing error may be responsible. This chain uses TRBV5-1 with TRBJ1-2; TRBD1 might be the D (5 bases). CDR1 and CDR2 (germline): SGHRS, YFSETQ. The CDR3 is 14 amino acids. The CDR3 region has the DNA TGCGCCAGCAGCTTGCAGGGAACTAACTATGGCTACGCCTTC. Translating gives CASSLQGTNYGYAF.